These T cell receptor beta chains were read from a single sample in a study of cytomegalovirus exposure and HLA in healthy donors. Sequencing used immunoSEQ multiplex PCR; TCRdb keeps in-frame clones, though not all of them. The repertoire holds under 75,000 clones, with over 90% as singletons. The sequenced sample consisted of PBMCs. Receptors originate from a man aged 18-30 years in good health and CMV-seropositive. Both conserved end residues are part of each CDR3. The order of the fields is J gene, D gene, V gene, clone size, CDR3 DNA, CDR3 protein. A D gene is named only where the DNA matches it firmly. Expanded clones get a size class; other rows say once, few or many, or leave the size out.

j_gene: TRBJ2-5; d_gene: TRBD1; v_gene: TRBV10-2; abundance: .; CDR3nt: TGCGCCAGCAGTGTGGACAGGGTACAAGAGACCCAGTACTTC; CDR3aa: CASSVDRVQETQYF
j_gene: TRBJ1-5; d_gene: .; v_gene: TRBV7-6; abundance: few; CDR3nt: TGTGCCAGCAGCTCATGGGCTAGCAATCAGCCCCAGCATTTT; CDR3aa: CASSSWASNQPQHF
j_gene: TRBJ2-3; d_gene: TRBD2; v_gene: TRBV2; abundance: .; CDR3nt: TGTGCCAGCAGTGAGTCTAGCGGGAGCACAGATACGCAGTATTTT; CDR3aa: CASSESSGSTDTQYF
j_gene: TRBJ2-3; d_gene: .; v_gene: TRBV7-3; abundance: .; CDR3nt: TGTGCCAGCAGCTTTTCGGAGATCACAGATACGCAGTATTTT; CDR3aa: CASSFSEITDTQYF
j_gene: TRBJ1-5; d_gene: .; v_gene: TRBV5-1; abundance: .; CDR3nt: TGCGCCAGCAGCTTGGATTTAAATCAGCCCCAGCATTTT; CDR3aa: CASSLDLNQPQHF
j_gene: TRBJ1-1; d_gene: TRBD1; v_gene: TRBV28; abundance: .; CDR3nt: TGTGCCAGCAGCCAACGGGACAGGGGGAAGGCTTTCTTT; CDR3aa: CASSQRDRGKAFF
j_gene: TRBJ2-4; d_gene: TRBD2; v_gene: TRBV27; abundance: .; CDR3nt: TGTGCCAGCAGTACAAGCCCCTCGACTAGCGGGAACATTCAGTACTTC; CDR3aa: CASSTSPSTSGNIQYF
j_gene: TRBJ2-3; d_gene: TRBD2; v_gene: TRBV5-1; abundance: .; CDR3nt: TGCGCCAGCAGCTTGTTGGCCGGGACTAGCGGGAGATCAGATACGCAGTATTTT; CDR3aa: CASSLLAGTSGRSDTQYF
j_gene: TRBJ1-1; d_gene: TRBD1; v_gene: TRBV11-1; abundance: .; CDR3nt: TGTGCCAGCAGCCGACAGGGGAGGAACACTGAAGCTTTCTTT; CDR3aa: CASSRQGRNTEAFF
j_gene: TRBJ1-1; d_gene: .; v_gene: TRBV2; abundance: .; CDR3nt: TGTGCCAGCAGGCCCCGGAGCCTGAACACTGAAGCTTTCTTT; CDR3aa: CASRPRSLNTEAFF
j_gene: TRBJ1-3; d_gene: .; v_gene: TRBV7-3; abundance: .; CDR3nt: TGTGCCAGCAGCTTATCACCCAGTTCTGGAAACACCATATATTTT; CDR3aa: CASSLSPSSGNTIYF
j_gene: TRBJ2-7; d_gene: .; v_gene: TRBV19; abundance: .; CDR3nt: TGTGCCAGTAGTCCTCAGGTTGGGTACGAGCAGTACTTC; CDR3aa: CASSPQVGYEQYF
j_gene: TRBJ2-5; d_gene: TRBD1; v_gene: TRBV28; abundance: .; CDR3nt: TGTGCCAGCAGTGAGGGGACAGTAGGTTTGCAAGAGACCCAGTACTTC; CDR3aa: CASSEGTVGLQETQYF
j_gene: TRBJ2-7; d_gene: TRBD1; v_gene: TRBV6-5; abundance: .; CDR3nt: TGTGCCAGCAGTTACCGGACCGGGACAGGCTCCTACGAGCAGTACTTC; CDR3aa: CASSYRTGTGSYEQYF
j_gene: TRBJ2-1; d_gene: TRBD2; v_gene: TRBV4-2; abundance: .; CDR3nt: TGTGCCAGCAGCCAAGAGGCGGGAGGGCCTAATGAGCAGTTCTTC; CDR3aa: CASSQEAGGPNEQFF
j_gene: TRBJ2-7; d_gene: .; v_gene: TRBV28; abundance: .; CDR3nt: TGTGCCAGCACCCAACGGGGGAGCGAGCAGTACTTC; CDR3aa: CASTQRGSEQYF
j_gene: TRBJ2-5; d_gene: .; v_gene: TRBV6-1; abundance: .; CDR3nt: TGTGCCAGCAGTGAAGAAAGGAGAGAGGCCCAGTACTTC; CDR3aa: CASSEERREAQYF
j_gene: TRBJ1-1; d_gene: TRBD1; v_gene: TRBV5-1; abundance: .; CDR3nt: TGCGCCAGCAGCTTTGGTACAGGGGTGAACACTGAAGCTTTCTTT; CDR3aa: CASSFGTGVNTEAFF
j_gene: TRBJ2-1; d_gene: TRBD2; v_gene: TRBV25-1; abundance: .; CDR3nt: TGTGCCAGCATCCTAACTAGCGGAACGTACAATGAGCAGTTCTTC; CDR3aa: CASILTSGTYNEQFF
j_gene: TRBJ1-2; d_gene: .; v_gene: TRBV4-1; abundance: once; CDR3nt: TGCGCCAGCAGCCAAGACAGCTATGGCTACACCTTC; CDR3aa: CASSQDSYGYTF
j_gene: TRBJ2-7; d_gene: TRBD2; v_gene: TRBV11-2; abundance: .; CDR3nt: TGTGCCAGCAGCTTATCTTGGCGGGAGAGGGACTACGAGCAGTACTTC; CDR3aa: CASSLSWRERDYEQYF
j_gene: TRBJ2-1; d_gene: .; v_gene: TRBV7-3; abundance: .; CDR3nt: TGTGCCAGCAGCTCTCCCGGGAGCTCCTACAATGAGCAGTTCTTC; CDR3aa: CASSSPGSSYNEQFF
j_gene: TRBJ2-3; d_gene: TRBD2; v_gene: TRBV6-6; abundance: .; CDR3nt: TGTGCCACCGGGACTAAGGACACAGATACGCAGTATTTT; CDR3aa: CATGTKDTDTQYF
j_gene: TRBJ2-7; d_gene: TRBD1; v_gene: TRBV5-1; abundance: .; CDR3nt: TGCGCCAGCAGCTACCCGGGACAGGCCCACGAGCAGTACTTC; CDR3aa: CASSYPGQAHEQYF
j_gene: TRBJ1-5; d_gene: .; v_gene: TRBV28; abundance: .; CDR3nt: TGTGCCAGCAGTCCCCAATTTAGCAATCAGCCCCAGCATTTT; CDR3aa: CASSPQFSNQPQHF
j_gene: TRBJ2-3; d_gene: .; v_gene: TRBV5-1; abundance: .; CDR3nt: TGCGCCAGCAGCTTGTACGGTAGGCGGGACACAGATACGCAGTATTTT; CDR3aa: CASSLYGRRDTDTQYF
j_gene: TRBJ2-7; d_gene: .; v_gene: TRBV27; abundance: once; CDR3nt: TGTGCCAGCAGTTTCGCGCAAGCCTACGAGCAGTACTTC; CDR3aa: CASSFAQAYEQYF
j_gene: TRBJ2-2; d_gene: TRBD2; v_gene: TRBV10-3; abundance: .; CDR3nt: TGTGCCATCAGTACCCTAGCGGGGGCCTTCGGGACCGGGGAGCTGTTTTTT; CDR3aa: CAISTLAGAFGTGELFF
j_gene: TRBJ2-7; d_gene: .; v_gene: TRBV28; abundance: .; CDR3nt: TGTGCCAGCAGTTTACCAGGGGCCTACGAGCAGTACTTC; CDR3aa: CASSLPGAYEQYF
j_gene: TRBJ2-1; d_gene: .; v_gene: TRBV10-3; abundance: .; CDR3nt: TGTGCCATCAGTGAGGCTAACAATGAGCAGTTCTTC; CDR3aa: CAISEANNEQFF
j_gene: TRBJ2-7; d_gene: .; v_gene: TRBV10-3; abundance: .; CDR3nt: TGTGCCATCAGTGCCACCAGTCCATTTAGCGTCAGCGAGCAGTACTTC; CDR3aa: CAISATSPFSVSEQYF
j_gene: TRBJ2-1; d_gene: .; v_gene: TRBV5-8; abundance: few; CDR3nt: TGTGCCAGCAGCCAATATATCGGAGGCAGGAATGAGCAGTTCTTC; CDR3aa: CASSQYIGGRNEQFF
j_gene: TRBJ2-7; d_gene: .; v_gene: TRBV27; abundance: .; CDR3nt: TGTGCCAGCAGTTCCCTAAGGTTCGCGGCCACCTACGAGCAGTACTTC; CDR3aa: CASSSLRFAATYEQYF
j_gene: TRBJ2-7; d_gene: TRBD2; v_gene: TRBV7-9; abundance: .; CDR3nt: TGTGCCAGCAGCTTACAGACTAGCGGAGCCTACGAGCAGTACTTC; CDR3aa: CASSLQTSGAYEQYF
j_gene: TRBJ1-2; d_gene: .; v_gene: TRBV28; abundance: .; CDR3nt: TGTGCCAGCGCGCCAGGGCCAAACTATGGCTACACCTTC; CDR3aa: CASAPGPNYGYTF
j_gene: TRBJ2-2; d_gene: TRBD2; v_gene: TRBV15; abundance: .; CDR3nt: TGTGCCACCAGCCGAATGACTAGCGGGGGGCTGGGAACCGGGGAGCTGTTTTTT; CDR3aa: CATSRMTSGGLGTGELFF
j_gene: TRBJ2-7; d_gene: TRBD1; v_gene: TRBV28; abundance: .; CDR3nt: TGTGCCAGCAGTCCTCTGACAGGGGGCTTTCGCTACGAGCAGTACTTC; CDR3aa: CASSPLTGGFRYEQYF
j_gene: TRBJ1-1; d_gene: .; v_gene: TRBV28; abundance: .; CDR3nt: TGTGCCAGCAGTCCTCAACCAGGCCGAGAAGCTTTCTTT; CDR3aa: CASSPQPGREAFF
j_gene: TRBJ1-4; d_gene: .; v_gene: TRBV9; abundance: .; CDR3nt: TGTGCCAGCAGCGCCCAGGGCGCTTTGGGAAAACTGTTTTTT; CDR3aa: CASSAQGALGKLFF
j_gene: TRBJ1-1; d_gene: .; v_gene: TRBV20-1; abundance: .; CDR3nt: TGCAGTGCTACGAGGAACACTGAAGCTTTCTTT; CDR3aa: CSATRNTEAFF
j_gene: TRBJ1-5; d_gene: TRBD1; v_gene: TRBV6-5; abundance: .; CDR3nt: TGTGCCAGCAGTTACTCAGGACAGGGAAATCAGCCCCAGCATTTT; CDR3aa: CASSYSGQGNQPQHF
j_gene: TRBJ2-7; d_gene: TRBD2; v_gene: TRBV11-2; abundance: .; CDR3nt: TGTGCCAGCAGCTTAGGAACTAGCGGGAGAGGGGACGAGCAGTACTTC; CDR3aa: CASSLGTSGRGDEQYF
j_gene: TRBJ2-7; d_gene: .; v_gene: TRBV14; abundance: .; CDR3nt: TGTGCCAGCAGCCCCTCAGGGACCTACGAGCAGTACTTC; CDR3aa: CASSPSGTYEQYF
j_gene: TRBJ1-2; d_gene: TRBD1; v_gene: TRBV27; abundance: .; CDR3nt: TGTGCCAGCAGTGCCTGGACAGGTCGGGATCCCTATGGCTACACCTTC; CDR3aa: CASSAWTGRDPYGYTF
j_gene: TRBJ2-4; d_gene: .; v_gene: TRBV6-5; abundance: .; CDR3nt: TGTGCCAGTTTGGGGGCCAACATTCAGTACTTC; CDR3aa: CASLGANIQYF
j_gene: TRBJ2-1; d_gene: TRBD2; v_gene: TRBV2; abundance: once; CDR3nt: TGTGCCAGCAGTGAGGGGCTAGCGGGAGTCGATGAGCAGTTCTTC; CDR3aa: CASSEGLAGVDEQFF
j_gene: TRBJ1-2; d_gene: TRBD1; v_gene: TRBV29-1; abundance: .; CDR3nt: TGCAGCGCCACAGGGGGCATCTATGGCTACACCTTC; CDR3aa: CSATGGIYGYTF
j_gene: TRBJ2-7; d_gene: TRBD1; v_gene: TRBV7-3; abundance: .; CDR3nt: TGTGCCAGCAGCTTGACAGGGGGAAAAAGCGAGCAGTACTTC; CDR3aa: CASSLTGGKSEQYF
j_gene: TRBJ2-1; d_gene: TRBD2; v_gene: TRBV5-4; abundance: .; CDR3nt: TGTGCCAGCAGCTTGGAAGCGGGAGGCTACAATGAGCAGTTCTTC; CDR3aa: CASSLEAGGYNEQFF
j_gene: TRBJ2-1; d_gene: TRBD2; v_gene: TRBV28; abundance: .; CDR3nt: TGTGCCAGCAGTTTAATCTTCGGGGGGTACAATGAGCAGTTCTTC; CDR3aa: CASSLIFGGYNEQFF
j_gene: TRBJ2-7; d_gene: .; v_gene: TRBV21-1; abundance: .; CDR3nt: TGTGCCAGCAGCTTGCCGAGACTAGCGGGAGTCGGGGAGCAGTACTTC; CDR3aa: CASSLPRLAGVGEQYF
j_gene: TRBJ1-4; d_gene: TRBD1; v_gene: TRBV5-4; abundance: once; CDR3nt: TGTGCCAGCAGCTCCCCCCTTCAGGGGGCTAATGAAAAACTGTTTTTT; CDR3aa: CASSSPLQGANEKLFF
j_gene: TRBJ2-7; d_gene: TRBD1; v_gene: TRBV28; abundance: .; CDR3nt: TGTGCCAGCAGTTTCTCCGGGACAGGGACTACCTACGAGCAGTACTTC; CDR3aa: CASSFSGTGTTYEQYF
j_gene: TRBJ1-3; d_gene: TRBD1; v_gene: TRBV4-1; abundance: .; CDR3nt: TGCGCCAGCAGCCAGGCAGGGGGTGGAAACACCATATATTTT; CDR3aa: CASSQAGGGNTIYF
j_gene: TRBJ1-1; d_gene: .; v_gene: TRBV6-1; abundance: .; CDR3nt: TGTGCCAGCAGTGAAGGGCGGCGGTTGAACACTGAAGCTTTCTTT; CDR3aa: CASSEGRRLNTEAFF